These 17 T cell receptor beta chains were sequenced from one sample in a study of T cell changes during pregnancy in multiple sclerosis. Clones were sequenced by immunoSEQ multiplex PCR, and TCRdb holds only the in-frame ones, with some missing. This table has tens of thousands of clones, approximately 91% appearing once. The material was peripheral blood, obtained in the third trimester of pregnancy. Receptors were obtained from a female donor with multiple sclerosis, enrolled in a pregnancy study.

This chain links TRBV10-3 with TRBJ1-5; 7 bases map to TRBD1. V lost 1 base and J lost 3; bases outside the gene matches: 3. CDR3 length equals 15 residues. Per the germline V gene, CDR1 is ENHRY and CDR2 is SYGVKD. This CDR3 reads CAISEFGTVNQPQHF. CDR3 in DNA: TGTGCCATCAGTGAGTTTGGGACAGTCAATCAGCCCCAGCATTTT.

The chain uses TRBV4-2 and TRBJ2-2; 12 bases are a match to TRBD2. V gave up 0 bases and J gave up 4 bases; unmatched junction bases: 9. This CDR3 is built from 19 residues. Per germline, CDR1 LGHNA and CDR2 YNFKEQ. The CDR3 reads CASSQDRLAGASSTGELFF. The CDR3 nucleotides are TGTGCCAGCAGCCAAGACCGACTAGCGGGGGCCTCGAGCACCGGGGAGCTGTTTTTT.

The V call is TRBV11-1, the J call TRBJ2-5; a weak D match, TRBD2 (6 bases). This CDR3 has 15 amino acids. V lost 3 bases and J lost 5, with 16 bases in between. CDR1 SGHAT and CDR2 FQDESV come from the germline V gene (reference sequence). CDR3 nucleotides: TGTGCCAGCAGCTTCGACTTGGCGGCGGGGGAGACCCAGTACTTC. Its protein product is CASSFDLAAGETQYF.

In its sample, this clone was seen once. This chain uses TRBV9 with TRBJ2-2; TRBD2 agrees at 16 bases. This CDR3 has 17 amino acids. Losses at the gene ends were 3 bases for V and 6 bases for J; bases not matched to a gene: 5. In germline, CDR1 is SGDLS, CDR2 YYNGEE. The DNA for the CDR3 is TGTGCCAGCAGCGCCCGGGGACTAGCGGGGGGGCCCGGGGAGCTGTTTTTT. Amino acid sequence: CASSARGLAGGPGELFF.

V gene TRBV13 combines with J gene TRBJ2-1, with 11 nucleotides matching TRBD1. The CDR3 totals 15 residues. Germline V gene lookup returns CDR1 PRHDT and CDR2 FYEKMQ (reference sequence). After removal of 4 bases from V and 7 bases from J, the junction contained 6 bases not matched to a gene. The CDR3 region is CASSYRDRGGNEQFF. DNA for the CDR3: TGTGCCAGCAGCTACCGGGACAGGGGGGGGAATGAGCAGTTCTTC.

J is TRBJ1-2 and V is TRBV28, with D possibly TRBD1 on 6 matching bases. The V gene lost 1 base and the J gene lost 7 bases, with 13 bases spanning the gap. This CDR3 is 14 amino acids long. Germline V CDR1 and CDR2: MDHEN, SYDVKM. The CDR3 reads CASSLSYGGPGYTF. CDR3 DNA sequence: TGTGCCAGCAGTTTATCCTACGGGGGGCCTGGCTACACCTTC.

The chain links TRBV30 to TRBJ2-7; the D gene is possibly TRBD2 (5 bases). V lost 0 bases, J lost 6 bases, and 9 bases lay in between. The V gene's germline CDR1 is GTSNPN and CDR2 SVGIG (reference sequence). The CDR3 covers 12 residues. This CDR3 is CAWSVLGLEQYF. DNA of the CDR3: TGTGCCTGGAGTGTACTAGGACTCGAGCAGTACTTC.

This chain connects TRBV2 to TRBJ1-1, with a weak D call TRBD1 (5 bases). CDR3 length: 13 amino acids. Per germline, CDR1 SNHLY and CDR2 FYNNEI. V shed 3 bases and J shed 7 bases, with 12 bases lying between them. The CDR3 region has the DNA TGTGCCAGCAGTGACGCGTGGGGGGGTGAAGCTTTCTTT. This gives the protein CASSDAWGGEAFF.

The chain has TRBV7-6 and TRBJ1-1, with D tentatively TRBD1 (5 bases). V gave up 1 base and J gave up 3 bases, with 6 bases separating them. In germline, CDR1 is SGHVS, CDR2 FNYEAQ. This CDR3 region has 13 residues. The CDR3 DNA follows: TGTGCCAGCAGCTTAGGGGACTACACTGAAGCTTTCTTT. Its protein product is CASSLGDYTEAFF.

The chain combines TRBV7-2 with TRBJ2-5; the match to TRBD2 covers 16 bases. Trimming cost V 1 base and J 5 bases; bases outside gene matches: 4. Germline values: CDR1 SGHTA, CDR2 FQGNSA. This CDR3 has 17 residues. The CDR3 nucleotides are TGTGCCAGCAGCTTAGAGGGACTAGCGGGAGGGGGGGAGACCCAGTACTTC. Its protein is CASSLEGLAGGGETQYF.

This clone was found a few times. V usage is TRBV7-2 and J usage is TRBJ2-5; 7 nucleotides line up with TRBD1. With V trimmed by 5 bases and J by 0 bases, 9 bases remained unmatched. Germline V CDR1 and CDR2: SGHTA, FQGNSA. This CDR3 region has 16 residues. CDR3 DNA: TGTGCCAGCAGCAGTTTCCCCAGGGGGAACCAAGAGACCCAGTACTTC. Protein product: CASSSFPRGNQETQYF.

V and J are TRBV2 and TRBJ2-2; 9 nucleotides align to TRBD1. In germline, CDR1 is SNHLY, CDR2 FYNNEI. The CDR3 sequence is 17 residues long. V lost 0 bases, J lost 6 bases, and 8 bases stayed unmatched. The CDR3 DNA sequence: TGTGCCAGCAGTGAAGCGATAGGGGGACAGGGCTCCGGGGAGCTGTTTTTT. It specifies CASSEAIGGQGSGELFF.

The V gene is TRBV7-9, the J gene TRBJ2-1, with 10 nucleotides matching TRBD2. Germline CDR1 SEHNR, CDR2 FQNEAQ (reference sequence). Trimming removed 2 bases from V and 7 bases from J; junction bases left unmatched: 5. This CDR3 is 15 amino acids long. CDR3 sequence: CASSLRSGGANEQFF. Here the CDR3 DNA reads TGTGCCAGCAGCTTAAGGAGCGGGGGGGCGAATGAGCAGTTCTTC.

The genes are TRBV7-2 and TRBJ2-3; 9 bases fit TRBD2. There are 14 residues in the CDR3. The ends lost 1 base at V and 11 bases at J; junction bases unmatched: 7. Germline loops: CDR1 SGHTA, CDR2 FQGNSA. The CDR3 spells CASSLGLAGGRQYF. The DNA for the CDR3 is TGTGCCAGCAGCTTAGGTCTTGCGGGGGGGAGGCAGTATTTT.

This clone was seen a single time. The J gene is TRBJ2-1, the V gene TRBV11-2; TRBD2 matches at 14 bases. Germline lookup yields CDR1 SGHAT and CDR2 FQNNGV. J gave up 8 bases and V 4 bases, and 13 bases lay outside the gene matches. The CDR3 length is 18 residues. CDR3 in amino acids: CASSYWTSGGYYIDEQFF. As DNA, the CDR3 is TGTGCCAGCAGCTATTGGACTAGCGGGGGGTACTACATCGATGAGCAGTTCTTC.

The genes are TRBV5-6 and TRBJ1-5; D remains ambiguous. The germline CDR1 and CDR2 sequences are SGHDT and YYEEEE. Trimming shortened V by 0 bases and J by 0 bases, and 10 bases separated the two germline ends. This CDR3 spans 16 amino acids. The CDR3 nucleotides read TGTGCCAGCAGCTTGGGGGCTCCGTATAGCAATCAGCCCCAGCATTTT. Encoded protein: CASSLGAPYSNQPQHF.

In this sample, this clone turned up once. The chain recombines TRBV7-2 with TRBJ2-1; D possibly corresponds to TRBD2 (5 bases). V lost 4 bases and J lost 15, with 16 bases in between. CDR1 is SGHTA, CDR2 FQGNSA, per germline. CDR3 length: 12 residues. This CDR3 is CASSWGALPGFF. CDR3 DNA: TGTGCCAGCAGCTGGGGAGCTCTCCCGGGGTTCTTC.